A selection of T cell receptor beta chains follows, all from one sample in a study of blood T cell repertoires in COVID-19. The method was immunoSEQ multiplex PCR; TCRdb's version includes in-frame clones alone and lacks a portion of them. This table holds about 310,000 clones, around 89% found once. Sequenced input: PBMCs or T cells enriched from blood (not recorded which). The receptors were sampled from a woman aged 18 to 35 with acute COVID-19. Both conserved end residues are part of each CDR3. Each record gives: J gene, CDR3 length, V gene, clone size, D gene, CDR3 protein, CDR3 DNA. D genes are given only for firm matches. Only part of the rows carry a size: once, few, many, or a class if the clone is expanded.

J: TRBJ1-4; length: 13; V: TRBV12-3/TRBV12-4; size: few; D: TRBD1; CDR3: CASSFQGGEKLFF; DNA: TGTGCCAGCAGTTTTCAGGGGGGAGAAAAACTGTTTTTT
J: TRBJ1-2; length: 12; V: TRBV28; size: NA; D: NA; CDR3: CASSSQGYGYTF; DNA: TGTGCCAGCAGTTCTCAGGGGTATGGCTACACCTTC
J: TRBJ2-1; length: 18; V: TRBV24-1; size: NA; D: NA; CDR3: CATSEVGFDSRVYNEQFF; DNA: TGTGCCACCAGTGAGGTCGGTTTTGACTCGAGGGTATACAATGAGCAGTTCTTC
J: TRBJ2-7; length: 14; V: TRBV2; size: NA; D: TRBD2; CDR3: CASSVEAGVYEQYF; DNA: TGTGCCAGCAGTGTTGAAGCGGGAGTCTACGAGCAGTACTTC
J: TRBJ2-2; length: 12; V: TRBV5-6; size: NA; D: NA; CDR3: CASSQRTGELFF; DNA: TGTGCCAGCAGCCAACGGACCGGGGAGCTGTTTTTT
J: TRBJ1-4; length: 17; V: TRBV5-1; size: NA; D: NA; CDR3: CASSLEPRTREVEKLFF; DNA: TGCGCCAGCAGCTTGGAACCCAGGACTAGAGAGGTCGAAAAACTGTTTTTT
J: TRBJ1-6; length: 14; V: TRBV11-3; size: NA; D: NA; CDR3: CASSLGGNNSPLHF; DNA: TGTGCCAGCAGCTTAGGCGGGAATAATTCACCCCTCCACTTT
J: TRBJ1-2; length: 14; V: TRBV24-1; size: NA; D: NA; CDR3: CATSDSQSPYGYTF; DNA: TGTGCCACCAGTGATTCACAGAGCCCGTATGGCTACACCTTC
J: TRBJ1-2; length: 14; V: TRBV19; size: NA; D: NA; CDR3: CASTRTAPSYGYTF; DNA: TGTGCCAGTACAAGGACAGCTCCATCCTATGGCTACACCTTC
J: TRBJ1-2; length: 15; V: TRBV19; size: NA; D: NA; CDR3: CASSPGGSQSSIGSF; DNA: TGTGCCAGTAGCCCCGGGGGTAGCCAGTCTTCCATTGGGAGTTTC
J: TRBJ1-1; length: 12; V: TRBV5-1; size: NA; D: TRBD1; CDR3: CASSDRGTEAFF; DNA: TGCGCCAGCAGCGACAGGGGAACTGAAGCTTTCTTT
J: TRBJ2-7; length: 14; V: TRBV13; size: once; D: NA; CDR3: CASSSSGLKAEQYF; DNA: TGTGCCAGCAGCTCCTCAGGCCTAAAGGCCGAGCAGTACTTC
J: TRBJ2-3; length: 14; V: TRBV27; size: once; D: TRBD1; CDR3: CASSPRGRADTQYF; DNA: TGTGCCAGCAGTCCCAGGGGGCGGGCAGATACGCAGTATTTT
J: TRBJ1-2; length: 14; V: TRBV10-3; size: NA; D: NA; CDR3: CAISESTANYGYTF; DNA: TGTGCCATCAGTGAGTCGACAGCTAACTATGGCTACACCTTC
J: TRBJ1-2; length: 17; V: TRBV19; size: NA; D: TRBD1; CDR3: CASSRSTGTGSNYGYTF; DNA: TGTGCCAGTAGTAGGTCAACCGGGACAGGGTCTAACTATGGCTACACCTTC
J: TRBJ2-2; length: 14; V: TRBV2; size: NA; D: TRBD1; CDR3: CASRRGQDTGELFF; DNA: TGTGCCAGCAGACGGGGACAGGACACCGGGGAGCTGTTTTTT
J: TRBJ2-7; length: 13; V: TRBV2; size: NA; D: NA; CDR3: CASLYRRVDEQYF; DNA: TGTGCCAGCCTCTACAGGAGGGTCGACGAGCAGTACTTC
J: TRBJ1-4; length: 13; V: TRBV25-1; size: NA; D: NA; CDR3: CASSWGANEKLFF; DNA: TGTGCCAGCAGTTGGGGGGCTAATGAAAAACTGTTTTTT